The source of this TCR beta chain is a study of control samples from healthy donors and cancer patients. With V trimmed by 4 bases and J by 0 bases, 6 bases remained unmatched. Germline V lookup: CDR1 SGHNT, CDR2 YYREEE (reference sequence). The CDR3 length is 16 residues. Profiling relied on immunoSEQ multiplex PCR, and the TCRdb table lists in-frame clones only, not all of them. Of 250,000 to 300,000 clones in the sample, around 79% were seen once. This clone was counted a single time. This receptor was taken from a woman in her sixties or seventies with lung cancer. Sequenced material: PBMCs. The chain uses TRBV5-4 and TRBJ2-1; 8 bases match TRBD2. The CDR3 region has the DNA TGTGCCAGCAGCGATGCTAGCGGGCACTCCTACAATGAGCAGTTCTTC. Translated, it gives CASSDASGHSYNEQFF.